This entry lists 14 T cell receptor beta chains sequenced from one sample in a study of blood T cells in healthy people across ages. The authors ran a second PCR of roughly 7 to 11 cycles using a sample-barcoded 5' primer and a J-beta primer mix. TCRdb used MiXCR to reprocess the 5' RACE reads, holding one entry per CDR3 protein. The repertoire includes about 730,000 distinct CDR3 sequences, more than 40% of them detected once, and roughly 20% sits in the top ten. Material for sequencing was blood. These receptors were obtained from a woman aged 60-75 years in good health.

V gene TRBV24-1 combines with J gene TRBJ2-6; the D is unclear. Per the germline V gene, CDR1 is KGHDR and CDR2 is SFDVKD. V gave up 0 bases and J gave up 4 bases, with 12 bases separating them. The CDR3 extends over 17 amino acids. The CDR3 DNA reads TGTGCCACCAGTGATTTGCCCCCAGCTCCGGGGGCCAACGTCCTGACTTTC. It yields the protein CATSDLPPAPGANVLTF.

This clonotype was observed a handful of times. The V call is TRBV7-9, the J call TRBJ1-2; 10 bases are a match to TRBD1. CDR3 length: 17 amino acids. The germline gives CDR1 SEHNR, CDR2 FQNEAQ (reference sequence). The V gene end was trimmed by 5 bases and the J gene end by 2 bases; junction bases not matched to a gene: 11. CDR3 nucleotides: TGTGCCAGCAGCACACCGGGACAGGGGATGGGAAACTATGGCTACACCTTC. Protein sequence: CASSTPGQGMGNYGYTF. The full variable domain, with the rest looked up from reference TRBV7-9 and TRBJ1-2, is DTGVSQNPRHKITKRGQNVTFRCDPISEHNRLYWYRQTLGQGPEFLTYFQNEAQLEKSRLLSDRFSAERPKGSFSTLEIQRTEQGDSAMYLCASSTPGQGMGNYGYTFGSGTRLTVV.

This clonotype has just a few counts. The chain couples TRBV29-1 to TRBJ2-2, with TRBD1 matching over 10 bases. The CDR3 contains 14 residues. CDR1 and CDR2 (germline): SQVTM, ANQGSEA. Trimming cost V 4 bases and J 4 bases; bases outside gene matches: 3. The CDR3 here is CSVGQGASTGELFF. In nucleotides, the CDR3 is TGCAGCGTTGGACAGGGGGCGAGCACCGGGGAGCTGTTTTTT.

The chain carries TRBV3-1 and TRBJ2-7, with D maybe TRBD1 (5 bases). CDR3 length equals 15 residues. The germline V gene encodes CDR1 LGHDT and CDR2 YNNKEL (reference sequence). Trimming pared 4 bases from V and 2 bases from J, leaving 15 bases between. In nucleotides, the CDR3 is TGTGCCAGCAGCCCAACAGGCGGTTACACCTACGAGCAGTACTTC. It yields the protein CASSPTGGYTYEQYF.

The rearrangement joins TRBV7-2 to TRBJ1-2; TRBD1 is a possible D gene (5 bases). The CDR3 extends over 15 amino acids. CDR1 and CDR2 (germline): SGHTA, FQGNSA. Trimming took 5 bases from V and 4 from J, leaving 17 bases between them. DNA of the CDR3: TGTGCCAGCAGCCCGGGGACCGCGACTTTCTATGGCTACACCTTC. This gives the protein CASSPGTATFYGYTF.

This sequence joins TRBV6-4 and TRBJ2-5; D remains unclear. CDR3 length: 15 residues. Germline lookup yields CDR1 MRHNA and CDR2 SNTAGT. The germline V and J ends were trimmed by 8 bases and 3 bases, with 19 bases remaining between them. The CDR3 spells CASPGSLKHKETQYF. CDR3 DNA sequence: TGTGCCAGCCCCGGGTCACTAAAACACAAAGAGACCCAGTACTTC.

The rearrangement uses TRBV18 and TRBJ2-2; 8 positions agree with TRBD2. The CDR3 totals 16 residues. Germline-derived CDR1 and CDR2 are KGHSH and LQKENI. V trimming: 3 bases; J trimming: 2 bases; junction bases outside the gene matches: 5. The CDR3, as DNA: TGTGCCAGCTCACCGACTAGCGTCACTAACACCGGGGAGCTGTTTTTT. Protein: CASSPTSVTNTGELFF.

The V and J genes are TRBV19 and TRBJ2-5; D is possibly TRBD1 (5 bases). There are 12 residues in the CDR3. CDR1 is LNHDA and CDR2 is SQIVND in the germline V gene (reference sequence). The ends were cut back, 6 bases at V and 7 bases at J, with 12 bases in the middle. CDR3: CASSPRQGTQYF. For the CDR3, the DNA is TGTGCCAGTAGCCCGCGGCAGGGGACCCAGTACTTC.

The rearrangement joins TRBV11-2 to TRBJ2-1; 8 bases are a match to TRBD2. The junction had 10 bases not matched to a gene; V was cut back by 5 bases and J by 7 bases. The CDR3 runs 15 residues. Germline CDR1 and CDR2: SGHAT and FQNNGV. CDR3 amino acids: CASSPTSESGNEQFF. DNA of the CDR3: TGTGCCAGCAGCCCGACTAGCGAAAGTGGGAATGAGCAGTTCTTC.

This chain links TRBV7-3 with TRBJ2-1, with TRBD2 matching over 11 bases. With 5 bases clipped from V and 7 bases from J, the junction kept 7 bases outside the gene matches. This CDR3 spans 15 amino acids. CDR1 is SGHTA, CDR2 FQGTGA, per germline. CDR3 amino acids: CASSPLAGVGNEQFF. CDR3 bases: TGTGCCAGCAGCCCACTAGCGGGAGTGGGGAATGAGCAGTTCTTC.

The chain has TRBV29-1 and TRBJ1-1, with D possibly TRBD1 on 5 matching bases. V was shortened by 4 bases and J by 5 bases, with 11 bases between the two germline ends. This CDR3 region has 12 residues. CDR1 and CDR2 from the germline V gene are SQVTM and ANQGSEA. The CDR3 nucleotides are TGCAGCGTTGGGGGGGTCCGGACTGAAGCTTTCTTT. This codes for CSVGGVRTEAFF.

V and J are TRBV18 and TRBJ2-1; no definite D call. The V and J ends lost 8 bases and 5 bases respectively, with 13 bases between them. CDR1 is KGHSH, CDR2 LQKENI, per germline. The CDR3 extends over 13 amino acids. The CDR3 region is CASALHRDNEQFF. The CDR3 DNA is TGTGCCAGCGCACTCCACCGGGACAATGAGCAGTTCTTC. The variable domain in full, completed from reference TRBV18 and TRBJ2-1, reads NAGVMQNPRHLVRRRGQEARLRCSPMKGHSHVYWYRQLPEEGLKFMVYLQKENIIDESGMPKERFSAEFPKEGPSILRIQQVVRGDSAAYFCASALHRDNEQFFGPGTRLTVL.

The sample holds a few counts of this clonotype. This chain connects TRBV7-9 to TRBJ2-3; 11 bases fit TRBD2. Germline trimming cut 7 bases from V and 6 bases from J; bases unmatched to any gene: 3. Germline-derived CDR1 and CDR2 are SEHNR and FQNEAQ (reference sequence). This CDR3 has 13 residues. The CDR3 sequence: CASTPSGRDTQYF. CDR3 nucleotide sequence: TGTGCCAGCACCCCTAGCGGGAGGGATACGCAGTATTTT.

This clonotype showed up just a few times. The chain links TRBV5-1 to TRBJ2-5; tentatively, D is TRBD1 or TRBD2 (6 bases each). Looked up from germline, CDR1 is SGHRS and CDR2 is YFSETQ. V was clipped by 3 bases and J by 4 bases, with 13 bases between them. There are 14 residues in the CDR3. The CDR3 sequence: CASSSRGVGETQYF. The CDR3 nucleotides read TGCGCCAGCAGCTCGAGGGGGGTAGGAGAGACCCAGTACTTC.